This TCR beta chain was recorded in a study of spatial heterogeneity in lung cancer. Time point indicated: blood at routine non-recurrence follow-up after resection. TCRdb called the 5' RACE reads again in MiXCR, with one record for every CDR3 protein. The repertoire holds approximately 70,000 distinct CDR3 sequences, 7.5% to 10% seen once, with approximately 2% in the top ten. The J segment lost 7 bases and the V segment lost 7 bases, leaving 4 bases of the junction unmatched. The CDR3 has 14 residues. The receptor comes from a female donor with early-stage non-small cell lung cancer. The rearrangement links TRBV12-3 or TRBV12-4 to TRBJ2-4; TRBD2 aligns across 13 bases. The sample was PBMCs, taken at follow-up. This CDR3 is CASTTSGRANIQYF. CDR3 coding DNA: TGTGCCAGCACCACTAGCGGGAGGGCCAACATTCAGTACTTC.